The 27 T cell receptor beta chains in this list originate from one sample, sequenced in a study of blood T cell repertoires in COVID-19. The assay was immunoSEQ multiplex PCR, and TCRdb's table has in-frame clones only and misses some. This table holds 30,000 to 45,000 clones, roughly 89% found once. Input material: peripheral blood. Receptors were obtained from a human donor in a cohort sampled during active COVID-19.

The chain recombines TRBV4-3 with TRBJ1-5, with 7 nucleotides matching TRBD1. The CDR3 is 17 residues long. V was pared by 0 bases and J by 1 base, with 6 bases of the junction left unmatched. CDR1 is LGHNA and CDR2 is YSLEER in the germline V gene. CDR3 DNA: TGCGCCAGCAGCCAAGAATGGAGACAGGGAAGCAATCAGCCCCAGCATTTT. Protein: CASSQEWRQGSNQPQHF.

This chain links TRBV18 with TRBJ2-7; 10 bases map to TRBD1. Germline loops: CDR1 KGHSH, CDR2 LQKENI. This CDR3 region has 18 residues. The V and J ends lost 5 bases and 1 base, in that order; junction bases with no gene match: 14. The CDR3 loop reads CASSSNAGTGATSYEQYF. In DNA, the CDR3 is TGTGCCAGCTCATCTAACGCCGGGACAGGGGCGACTTCCTACGAGCAGTACTTC.

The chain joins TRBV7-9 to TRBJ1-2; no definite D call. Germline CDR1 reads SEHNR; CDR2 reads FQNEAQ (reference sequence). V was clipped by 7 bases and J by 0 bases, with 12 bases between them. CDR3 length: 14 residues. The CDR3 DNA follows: TGTGCCAGCACAGGCGGGGAAACTAACTATGGCTACACCTTC. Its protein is CASTGGETNYGYTF.

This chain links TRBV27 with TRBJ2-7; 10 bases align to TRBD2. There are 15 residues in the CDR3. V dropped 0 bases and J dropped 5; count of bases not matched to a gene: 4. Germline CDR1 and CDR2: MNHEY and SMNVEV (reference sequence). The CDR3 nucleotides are TGTGCCAGCAGTTTATCGCTAGCGGGAGTCCACGAGCAGTACTTC. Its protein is CASSLSLAGVHEQYF.

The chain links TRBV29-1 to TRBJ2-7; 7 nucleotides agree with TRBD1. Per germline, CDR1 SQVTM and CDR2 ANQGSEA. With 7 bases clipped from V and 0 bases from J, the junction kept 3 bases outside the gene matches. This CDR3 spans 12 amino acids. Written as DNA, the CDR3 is TGCAGCGCTGGGACAGTCTCCTACGAGCAGTACTTC. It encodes CSAGTVSYEQYF.

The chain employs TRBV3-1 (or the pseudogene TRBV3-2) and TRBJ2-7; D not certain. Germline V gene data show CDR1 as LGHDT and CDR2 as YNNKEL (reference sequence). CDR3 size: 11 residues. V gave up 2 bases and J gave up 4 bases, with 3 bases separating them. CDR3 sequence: CASSQRYEQYF. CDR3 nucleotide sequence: TGTGCCAGCAGCCAACGTTACGAGCAGTACTTC.

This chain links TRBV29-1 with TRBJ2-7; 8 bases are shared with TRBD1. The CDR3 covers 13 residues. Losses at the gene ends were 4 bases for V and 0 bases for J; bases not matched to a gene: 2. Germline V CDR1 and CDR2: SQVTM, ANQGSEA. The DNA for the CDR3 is TGCAGCGTTGCCGGGACAGGCTCCTACGAGCAGTACTTC. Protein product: CSVAGTGSYEQYF.

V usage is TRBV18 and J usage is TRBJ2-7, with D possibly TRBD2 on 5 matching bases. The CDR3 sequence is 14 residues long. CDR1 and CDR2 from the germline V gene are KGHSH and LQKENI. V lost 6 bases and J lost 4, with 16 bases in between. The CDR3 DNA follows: TGTGCCAGCTCTCCTGATCGGGGAATATACGAGCAGTACTTC. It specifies CASSPDRGIYEQYF. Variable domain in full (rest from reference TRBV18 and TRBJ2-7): NAGVMQNPRHLVRRRGQEARLRCSPMKGHSHVYWYRQLPEEGLKFMVYLQKENIIDESGMPKERFSAEFPKEGPSILRIQQVVRGDSAAYFCASSPDRGIYEQYFGPGTRLTVT.

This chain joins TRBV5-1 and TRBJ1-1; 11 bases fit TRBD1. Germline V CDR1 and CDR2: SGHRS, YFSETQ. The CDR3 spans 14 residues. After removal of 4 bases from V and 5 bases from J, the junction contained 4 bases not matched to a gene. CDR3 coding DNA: TGCGCCAGCAGCCGGACAGGGGGCAAGACTGAAGCTTTCTTT. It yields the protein CASSRTGGKTEAFF.

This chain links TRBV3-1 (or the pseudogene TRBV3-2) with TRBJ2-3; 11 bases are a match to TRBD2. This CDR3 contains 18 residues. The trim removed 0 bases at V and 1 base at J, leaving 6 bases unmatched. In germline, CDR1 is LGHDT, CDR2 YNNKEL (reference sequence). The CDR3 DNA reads TGTGCCAGCAGCCAAGAGGGCCTAGCGGGAGGAGGCACAGATACGCAGTATTTT. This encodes CASSQEGLAGGGTDTQYF.

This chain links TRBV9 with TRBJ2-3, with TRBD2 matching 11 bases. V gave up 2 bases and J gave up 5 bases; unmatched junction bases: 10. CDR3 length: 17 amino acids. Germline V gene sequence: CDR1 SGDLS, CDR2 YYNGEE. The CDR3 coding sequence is TGTGCCAGCAGCGTTGGCCCTAGCGGGAGGCAAGAAGATACGCAGTATTTT. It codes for CASSVGPSGRQEDTQYF.

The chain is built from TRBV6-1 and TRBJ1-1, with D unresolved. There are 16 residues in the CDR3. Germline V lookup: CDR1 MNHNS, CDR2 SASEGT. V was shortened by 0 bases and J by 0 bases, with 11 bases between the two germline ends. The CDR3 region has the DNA TGTGCCAGCAGTGAAGCAGGCGGCCTCATGAACACTGAAGCTTTCTTT. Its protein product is CASSEAGGLMNTEAFF.

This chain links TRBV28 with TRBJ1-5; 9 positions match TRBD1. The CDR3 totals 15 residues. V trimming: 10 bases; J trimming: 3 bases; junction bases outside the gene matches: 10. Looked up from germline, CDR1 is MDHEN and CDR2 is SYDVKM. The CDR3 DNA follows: TGTGCCACGGCCTCGGGACAGGGCGACAATCAGCCCCAGCATTTT. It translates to CATASGQGDNQPQHF.

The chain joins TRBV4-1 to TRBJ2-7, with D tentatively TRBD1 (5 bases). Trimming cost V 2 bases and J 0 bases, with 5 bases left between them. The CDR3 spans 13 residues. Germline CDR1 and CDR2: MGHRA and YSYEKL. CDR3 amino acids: CASSQQGSYEQYF. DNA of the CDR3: TGCGCCAGCAGCCAACAGGGCTCCTACGAGCAGTACTTC.

The DNA of the CDR3 is TGTGCCAGCAGCCTCCCCAGGGGTGGCAATCAGCCCCAGCATTTT. Its translation is CASSLPRGGNQPQHF. The V gene is TRBV6-2 or TRBV6-3, the J gene TRBJ1-5, with D possibly being TRBD1 (6 bases). CDR1 and CDR2 from the germline V gene are MNHEY and SVGEGT. This CDR3 region has 15 residues. V was shortened by 6 bases and J by 2 bases, with 14 bases between the two germline ends.

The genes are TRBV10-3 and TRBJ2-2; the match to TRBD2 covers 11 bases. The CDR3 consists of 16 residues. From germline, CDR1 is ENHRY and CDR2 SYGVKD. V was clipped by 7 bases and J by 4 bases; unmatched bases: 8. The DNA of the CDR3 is TGTGCCATCACCGTAGCGGGAGGGAAGTCCACCGGGGAGCTGTTTTTT. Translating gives CAITVAGGKSTGELFF.

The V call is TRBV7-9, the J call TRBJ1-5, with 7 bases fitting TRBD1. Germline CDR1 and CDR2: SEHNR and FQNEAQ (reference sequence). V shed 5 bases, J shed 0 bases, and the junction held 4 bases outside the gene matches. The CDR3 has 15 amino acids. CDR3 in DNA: TGTGCCAGCAGCACAGGACAGGCTAGCAATCAGCCCCAGCATTTT. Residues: CASSTGQASNQPQHF.

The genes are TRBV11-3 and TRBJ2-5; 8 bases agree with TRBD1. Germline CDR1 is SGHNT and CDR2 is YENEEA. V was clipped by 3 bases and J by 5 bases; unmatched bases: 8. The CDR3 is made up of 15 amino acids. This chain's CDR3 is CASSFGQGTGETQYF. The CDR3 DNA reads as TGTGCCAGCAGCTTCGGACAGGGCACGGGGGAGACCCAGTACTTC.

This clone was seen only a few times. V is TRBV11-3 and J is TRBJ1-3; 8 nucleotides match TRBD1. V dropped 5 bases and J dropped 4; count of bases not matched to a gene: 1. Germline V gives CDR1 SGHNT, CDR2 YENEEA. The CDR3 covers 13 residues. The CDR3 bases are TGTGCCAGCAGCCGGACAGGGGGAAACACCATATATTTT. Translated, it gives CASSRTGGNTIYF. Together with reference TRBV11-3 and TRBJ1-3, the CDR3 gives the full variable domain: EAGVVQSPRYKIIEKKQPVAFWCNPISGHNTLYWYLQNLGQGPELLIRYENEEAVDDSQLPKDRFSAERLKGVDSTLKIQPAELGDSAVYLCASSRTGGNTIYFGEGSWLTVV.

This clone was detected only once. CDR3 in amino acids: CASSYSDRGVLEQYF. Here the CDR3 DNA reads TGTGCCAGCAGTTACTCGGACAGGGGGGTATTGGAGCAGTACTTC. This sequence joins TRBV6-2 or TRBV6-3 and TRBJ2-7, with 10 positions matching TRBD1. From germline, CDR1 is MNHEY and CDR2 SVGEGT. Trimming at V came to 0 bases and at J to 7 bases, leaving 6 bases not matched to a gene. CDR3 size: 15 residues.

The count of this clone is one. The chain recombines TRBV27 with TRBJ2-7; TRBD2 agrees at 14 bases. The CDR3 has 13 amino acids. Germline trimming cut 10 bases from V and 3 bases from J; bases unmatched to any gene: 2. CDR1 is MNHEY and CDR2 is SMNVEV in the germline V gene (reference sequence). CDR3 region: CATGTSGSYEQYF. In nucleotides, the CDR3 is TGTGCCACCGGGACTAGCGGGAGCTACGAGCAGTACTTC.

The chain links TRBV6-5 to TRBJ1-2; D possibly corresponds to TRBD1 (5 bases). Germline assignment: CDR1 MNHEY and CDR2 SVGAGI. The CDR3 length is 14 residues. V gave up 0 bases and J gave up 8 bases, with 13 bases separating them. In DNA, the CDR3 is TGTGCCAGCAGTTACTCCCTGGCAGGGTACGGCTACACCTTC. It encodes CASSYSLAGYGYTF.

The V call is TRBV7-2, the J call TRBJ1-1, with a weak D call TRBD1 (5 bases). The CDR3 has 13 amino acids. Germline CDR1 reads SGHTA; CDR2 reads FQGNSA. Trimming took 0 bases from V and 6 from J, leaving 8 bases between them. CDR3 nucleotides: TGTGCCAGCAGCTTAGCGGCAGGGCCTGAAGCTTTCTTT. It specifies CASSLAAGPEAFF. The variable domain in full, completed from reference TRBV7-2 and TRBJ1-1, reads GAGVSQSPSNKVTEKGKDVELRCDPISGHTALYWYRQSLGQGLEFLIYFQGNSAPDKSGLPSDRFSAERTGGSVSTLTIQRTQQEDSAVYLCASSLAAGPEAFFGQGTRLTVV.

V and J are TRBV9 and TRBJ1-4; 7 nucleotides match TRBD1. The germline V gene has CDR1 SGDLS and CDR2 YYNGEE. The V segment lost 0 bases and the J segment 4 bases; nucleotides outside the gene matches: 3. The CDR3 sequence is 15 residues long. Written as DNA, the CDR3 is TGTGCCAGCAGCGTAGAGCAGGGGGGTAATGAAAAACTGTTTTTT. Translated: CASSVEQGGNEKLFF.

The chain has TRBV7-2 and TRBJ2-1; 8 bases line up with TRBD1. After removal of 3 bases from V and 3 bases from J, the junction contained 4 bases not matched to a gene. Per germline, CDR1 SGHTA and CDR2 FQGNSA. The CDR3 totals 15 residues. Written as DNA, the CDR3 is TGTGCCAGCAGCTTTACAGGGGGGAACTACAATGAGCAGTTCTTC. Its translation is CASSFTGGNYNEQFF.

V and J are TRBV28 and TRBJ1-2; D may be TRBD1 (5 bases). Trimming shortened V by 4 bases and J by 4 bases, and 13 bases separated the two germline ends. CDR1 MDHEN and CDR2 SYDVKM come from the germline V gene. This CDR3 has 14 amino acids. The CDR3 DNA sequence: TGTGCCAGCAGTTCCGCACCGGGGGTCTATGGCTACACCTTC. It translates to CASSSAPGVYGYTF.

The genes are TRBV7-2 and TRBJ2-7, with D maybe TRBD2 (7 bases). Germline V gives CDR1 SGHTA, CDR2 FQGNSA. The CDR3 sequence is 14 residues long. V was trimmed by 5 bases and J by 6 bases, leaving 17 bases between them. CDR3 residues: CASSAARGATEQYF. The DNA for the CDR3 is TGTGCCAGCAGCGCGGCACGGGGGGCGACCGAGCAGTACTTC.